Sequencing of this T cell receptor (beta chain) was carried out in a study of blood T cell repertoires in COVID-19. Overall study context: Specimens from acute and convalescent COVID-19 originated in the United States, Italy and Spain. The analysed material was cDNA or gDNA that came from T cells, B-cell-depleted T cells, or PBMCs.

Germline loops: CDR1 SGDLS, CDR2 YYNGEE. The CDR3 contains 17 residues. Germline trimming cut 0 bases from V and 0 bases from J; bases unmatched to any gene: 8. In the authors' workflow: Estimates of nucleated cell counts were drawn from the amplification of reference gene primers. Repertoires were generated with immunoSEQ multiplex PCR, while TCRdb's copy carries only in-frame clones and drops some. V and J calls and clone size are given by that table; D and trimming were obtained from the DNA. Here the sample spans about 300,000 clones, 75% to 95% being singletons. The chain uses TRBV9 and TRBJ1-2; 7 nucleotides agree with TRBD1. The sequenced sample consisted of peripheral blood. The sequence came from a woman aged 30 to 39 with COVID-19, enrolled during active disease. This CDR3 is CASSVGGGFSPNYGYTF. The DNA for the CDR3 is TGTGCCAGCAGCGTAGGAGGGGGCTTTTCCCCTAACTATGGCTACACCTTC.